The rows below give T cell receptor beta chains drawn from one sample of a study of blood T cell repertoires in COVID-19. Using immunoSEQ multiplex PCR, the repertoire was profiled, and TCRdb retains in-frame clones only, with some absent. The data contain hundreds of thousands of clones, about four fifths of them singletons. Sequencing input: peripheral blood. The origin of the receptors is a man at least 80 years old with acute or convalescent COVID-19. Both conserved end residues are part of each CDR3.

V	CDR3
TRBV27	CASRDPGTGHPGELFF
TRBV18	CASSPAGQGAYSPLHF
TRBV7-8	CASSLSRKGVNTEAFF
TRBV4-1	CASSQDLGRGLNTIYF
TRBV21-1	CASSKDSPYEQYF
TRBV6-5	CASRFRGRTDTQYF
TRBV6-5	CASSSSASNTEAFF
TRBV28	CASRGQGHEQYF
TRBV5-8	CASSFLSGSRAYNEQFF
TRBV28	CASRPPWSSYEQYF
TRBV10-2	CARWGGFSTDTQYF
TRBV24-1	CATSEGTGKGNQPQHF
TRBV21-1	CASSKEGGLGTEAFF
TRBV28	CASSPGDRRAPLHF
TRBV6-6	CASSLGQGVYEQYF
TRBV27	CASSLSGNSPLHF
TRBV27	CATSRKGSSTDTQYF
TRBV6-2/TRBV6-3	CASSDRKNQPQHF
TRBV7-9	CASSFGSADTQYF
TRBV19	CASSRYRDSPNSPLHF
TRBV30	CAWTRSDEQFF
TRBV5-4	CASSLAGVGEKLFF
TRBV7-2	CASSHSLGRVNEQFF
TRBV7-2	CASSQARQGHTDTQYF
TRBV11-2	CASSPWGENQNIQYF
TRBV11-2	CASSFDRGTYNEQFF
TRBV6-6	CASSDRGHYGYTF
TRBV11-2	CASSPTGPEAFF
TRBV5-1	CASTRIAAGELFF
TRBV18	CASSPGNTEAFF
TRBV6-4	CASSERDGREQYF